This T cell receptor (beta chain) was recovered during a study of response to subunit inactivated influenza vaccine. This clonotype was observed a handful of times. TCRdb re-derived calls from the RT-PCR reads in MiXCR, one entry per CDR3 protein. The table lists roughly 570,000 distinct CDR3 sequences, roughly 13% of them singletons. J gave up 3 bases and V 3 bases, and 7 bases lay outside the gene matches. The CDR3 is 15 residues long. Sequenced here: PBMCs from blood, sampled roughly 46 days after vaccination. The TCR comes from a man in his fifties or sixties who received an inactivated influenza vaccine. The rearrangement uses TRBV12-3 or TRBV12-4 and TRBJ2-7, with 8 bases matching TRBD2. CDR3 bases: TGTGCCAGCAGTTTTGCCCTAGCGGGCTACTACGAGCAGTACTTC. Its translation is CASSFALAGYYEQYF.